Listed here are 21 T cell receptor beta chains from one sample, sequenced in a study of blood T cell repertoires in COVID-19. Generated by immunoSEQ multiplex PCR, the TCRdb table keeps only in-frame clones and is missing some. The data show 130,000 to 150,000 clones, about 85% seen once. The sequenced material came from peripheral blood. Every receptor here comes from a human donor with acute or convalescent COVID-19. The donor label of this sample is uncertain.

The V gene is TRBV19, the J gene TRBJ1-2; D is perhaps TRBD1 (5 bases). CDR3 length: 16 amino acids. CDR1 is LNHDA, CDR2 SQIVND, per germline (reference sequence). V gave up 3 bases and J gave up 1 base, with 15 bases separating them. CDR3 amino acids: CASSISQGAFNYGYTF. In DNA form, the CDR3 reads TGTGCCAGTAGTATCTCGCAGGGTGCCTTTAACTATGGCTACACCTTC. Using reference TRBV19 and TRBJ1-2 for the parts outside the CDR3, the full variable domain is DGGITQSPKYLFRKEGQNVTLSCEQNLNHDAMYWYRQDPGQGLRLIYYSQIVNDFQKGDIAEGYSVSREKKESFPLTVTSAQKNPTAFYLCASSISQGAFNYGYTFGSGTRLTVV.

DNA of the CDR3: TGTGCCAGCAGCGTAGGGAGGGACAATCAGCCCCAGCATTTT. Encoded protein: CASSVGRDNQPQHF. The V gene is TRBV9, the J gene TRBJ1-5, with D unresolved. V lost 0 bases and J lost 3, with 7 bases in between. CDR3 length: 14 residues. Germline V gives CDR1 SGDLS, CDR2 YYNGEE.

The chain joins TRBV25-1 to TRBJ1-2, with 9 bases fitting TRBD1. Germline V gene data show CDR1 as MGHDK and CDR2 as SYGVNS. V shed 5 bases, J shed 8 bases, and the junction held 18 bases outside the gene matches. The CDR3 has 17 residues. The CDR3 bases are TGTGCCAGCAGTCCTCGACCGTCGAGACAGGGGGTCCAAGGCTACACCTTC. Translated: CASSPRPSRQGVQGYTF.

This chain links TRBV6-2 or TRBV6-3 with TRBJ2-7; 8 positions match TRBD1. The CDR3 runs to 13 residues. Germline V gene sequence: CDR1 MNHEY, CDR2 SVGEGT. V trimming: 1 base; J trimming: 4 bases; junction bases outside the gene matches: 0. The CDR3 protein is CASSYWTGYEQYF. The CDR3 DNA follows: TGTGCCAGCAGTTACTGGACAGGGTACGAGCAGTACTTC.

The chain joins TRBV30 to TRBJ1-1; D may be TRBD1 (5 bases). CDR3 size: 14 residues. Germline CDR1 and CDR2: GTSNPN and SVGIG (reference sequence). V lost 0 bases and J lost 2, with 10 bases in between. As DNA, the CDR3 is TGTGCCTGGAGTGTTGACAGACCAAACACTGAAGCTTTCTTT. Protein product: CAWSVDRPNTEAFF.

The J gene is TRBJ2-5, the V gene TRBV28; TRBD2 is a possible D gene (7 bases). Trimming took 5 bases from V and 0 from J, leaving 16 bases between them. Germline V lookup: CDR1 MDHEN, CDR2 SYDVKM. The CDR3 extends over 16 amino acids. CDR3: CASSPGGAGYQETQYF. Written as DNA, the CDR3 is TGTGCCAGCAGTCCTGGGGGGGCGGGGTACCAAGAGACCCAGTACTTC.

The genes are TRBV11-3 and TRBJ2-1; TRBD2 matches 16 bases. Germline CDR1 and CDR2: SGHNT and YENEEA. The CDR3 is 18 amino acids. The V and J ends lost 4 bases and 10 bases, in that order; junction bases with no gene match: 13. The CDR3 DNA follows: TGTGCCAGCAGCTATGGGACTAGCGGGGGGGCCGCCTGGGAAGAGCAGTTCTTC. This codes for CASSYGTSGGAAWEEQFF.

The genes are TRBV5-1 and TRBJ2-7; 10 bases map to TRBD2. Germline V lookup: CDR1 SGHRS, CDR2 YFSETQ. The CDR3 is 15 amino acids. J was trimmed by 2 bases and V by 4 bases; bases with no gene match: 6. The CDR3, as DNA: TGCGCCAGCAGCCCCCTAGCGGGGGAAACCTACGAGCAGTACTTC. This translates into CASSPLAGETYEQYF.

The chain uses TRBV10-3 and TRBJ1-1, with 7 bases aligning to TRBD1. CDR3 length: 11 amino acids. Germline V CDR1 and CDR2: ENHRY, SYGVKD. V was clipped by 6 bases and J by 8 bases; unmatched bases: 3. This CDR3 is CAIRRQGEAFF. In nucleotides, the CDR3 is TGTGCCATCAGGAGACAGGGAGAAGCTTTCTTT.

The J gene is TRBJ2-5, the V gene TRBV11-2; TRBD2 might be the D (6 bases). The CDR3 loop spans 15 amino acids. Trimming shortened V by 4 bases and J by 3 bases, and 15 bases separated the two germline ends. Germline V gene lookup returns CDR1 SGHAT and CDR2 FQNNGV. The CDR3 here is CASSSNPGSEETQYF. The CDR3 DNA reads TGTGCCAGCAGCTCGAACCCCGGGAGTGAAGAGACCCAGTACTTC.

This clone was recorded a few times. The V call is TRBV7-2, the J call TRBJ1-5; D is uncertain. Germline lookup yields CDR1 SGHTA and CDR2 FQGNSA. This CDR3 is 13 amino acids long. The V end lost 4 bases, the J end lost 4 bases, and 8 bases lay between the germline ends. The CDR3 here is CASSSSRNQPQHF. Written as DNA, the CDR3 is TGTGCCAGCAGCTCCTCGCGTAATCAGCCCCAGCATTTT.

CDR3 coding DNA: TGCGCCAGCAGCCAAAGGACAGGGGGCACCGGGGAGCTGTTTTTT. This gives the protein CASSQRTGGTGELFF. The genes are TRBV4-1 and TRBJ2-2, with 10 bases fitting TRBD1. V was clipped by 2 bases and J by 4 bases; unmatched bases: 1. The CDR3 contains 15 residues. Germline V gene lookup returns CDR1 MGHRA and CDR2 YSYEKL.

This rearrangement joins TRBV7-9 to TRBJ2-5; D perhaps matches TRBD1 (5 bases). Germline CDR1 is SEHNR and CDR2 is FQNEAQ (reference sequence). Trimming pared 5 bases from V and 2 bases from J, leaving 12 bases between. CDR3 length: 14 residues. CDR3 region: CASSLVQGQETQYF. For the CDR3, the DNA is TGTGCCAGCAGCCTCGTTCAGGGACAAGAGACCCAGTACTTC.

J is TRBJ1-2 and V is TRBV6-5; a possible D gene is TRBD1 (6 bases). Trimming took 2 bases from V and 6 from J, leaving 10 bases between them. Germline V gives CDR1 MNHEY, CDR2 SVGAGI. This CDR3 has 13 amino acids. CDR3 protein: CASSYEGVNGYTF. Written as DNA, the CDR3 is TGTGCCAGCAGTTACGAGGGGGTCAATGGCTACACCTTC.

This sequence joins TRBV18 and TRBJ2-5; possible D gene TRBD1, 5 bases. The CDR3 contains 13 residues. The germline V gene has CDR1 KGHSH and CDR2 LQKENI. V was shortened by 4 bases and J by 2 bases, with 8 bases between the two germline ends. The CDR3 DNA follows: TGTGCCAGCTCACGAGGACAACAAGAGACCCAGTACTTC. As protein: CASSRGQQETQYF.

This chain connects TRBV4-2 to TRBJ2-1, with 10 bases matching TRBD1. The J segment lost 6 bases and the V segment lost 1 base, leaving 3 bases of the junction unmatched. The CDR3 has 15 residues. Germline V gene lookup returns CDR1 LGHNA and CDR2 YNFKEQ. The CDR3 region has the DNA TGTGCCAGCAGCCAAGGGACAGGGGGTAGCAATGAGCAGTTCTTC. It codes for CASSQGTGGSNEQFF.

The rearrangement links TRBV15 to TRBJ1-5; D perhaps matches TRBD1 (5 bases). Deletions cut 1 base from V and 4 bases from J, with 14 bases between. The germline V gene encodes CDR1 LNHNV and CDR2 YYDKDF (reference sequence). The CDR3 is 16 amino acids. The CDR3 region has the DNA TGTGCCACCAGCAGAGTCAGGACACCGATGAATCAGCCCCAGCATTTT. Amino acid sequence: CATSRVRTPMNQPQHF. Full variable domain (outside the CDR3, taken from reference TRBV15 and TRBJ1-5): DAMVIQNPRYQVTQFGKPVTLSCSQTLNHNVMYWYQQKSSQAPKLLFHYYDKDFNNEADTPDNFQSRRPNTSFCFLDIRSPGLGDTAMYLCATSRVRTPMNQPQHFGDGTRLSIL.

CDR3 in DNA: TGCGCCAGCAGCCAAGATACAGGGAAGTCGGATACGCAGTATTTT. Translating gives CASSQDTGKSDTQYF. V gene TRBV4-3 combines with J gene TRBJ2-3; D possibly corresponds to TRBD1 (6 bases). V lost 0 bases and J lost 6, with 13 bases in between. This CDR3 has 15 residues. Germline V gene lookup returns CDR1 LGHNA and CDR2 YSLEER.

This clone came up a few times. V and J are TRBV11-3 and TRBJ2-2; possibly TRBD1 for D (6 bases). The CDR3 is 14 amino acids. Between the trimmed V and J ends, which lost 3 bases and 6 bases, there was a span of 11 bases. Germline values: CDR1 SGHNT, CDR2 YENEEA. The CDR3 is CASSFSTGPGELFF. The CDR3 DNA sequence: TGTGCCAGCAGCTTTTCGACAGGTCCCGGGGAGCTGTTTTTT.

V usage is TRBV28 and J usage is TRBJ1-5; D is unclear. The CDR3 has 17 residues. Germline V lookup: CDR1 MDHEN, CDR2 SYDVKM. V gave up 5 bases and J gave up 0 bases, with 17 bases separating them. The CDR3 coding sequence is TGTGCCAGCAGTCCGATACCAGGACTGGATAGCAATCAGCCCCAGCATTTT. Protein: CASSPIPGLDSNQPQHF.

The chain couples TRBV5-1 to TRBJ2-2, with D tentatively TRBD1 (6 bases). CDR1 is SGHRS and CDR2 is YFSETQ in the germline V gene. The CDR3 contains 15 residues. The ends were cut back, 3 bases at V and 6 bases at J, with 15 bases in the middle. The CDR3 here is CASSSLGALPGELFF. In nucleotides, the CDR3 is TGCGCCAGCAGCTCCCTGGGGGCACTCCCCGGGGAGCTGTTTTTT. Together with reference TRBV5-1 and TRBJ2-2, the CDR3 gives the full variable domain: KAGVTQTPRYLIKTRGQQVTLSCSPISGHRSVSWYQQTPGQGLQFLFEYFSETQRNKGNFPGRFSGRQFSNSRSEMNVSTLELGDSALYLCASSSLGALPGELFFGEGSRLTVL.